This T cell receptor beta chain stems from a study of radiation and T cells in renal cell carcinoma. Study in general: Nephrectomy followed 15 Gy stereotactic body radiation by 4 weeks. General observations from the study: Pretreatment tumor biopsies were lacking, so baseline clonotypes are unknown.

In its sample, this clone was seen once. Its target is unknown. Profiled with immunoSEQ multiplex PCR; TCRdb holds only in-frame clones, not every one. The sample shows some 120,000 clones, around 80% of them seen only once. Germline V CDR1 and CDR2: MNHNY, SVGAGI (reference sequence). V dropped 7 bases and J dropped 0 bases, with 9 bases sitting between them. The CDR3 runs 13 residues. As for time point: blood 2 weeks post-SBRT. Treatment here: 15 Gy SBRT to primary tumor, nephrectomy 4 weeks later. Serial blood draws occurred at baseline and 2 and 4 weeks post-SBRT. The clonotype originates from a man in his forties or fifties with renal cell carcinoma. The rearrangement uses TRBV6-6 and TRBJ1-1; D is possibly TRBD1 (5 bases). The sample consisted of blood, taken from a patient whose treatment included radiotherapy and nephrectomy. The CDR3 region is CASTLTVNTEAFF. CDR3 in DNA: TGTGCCAGCACTCTGACAGTGAACACTGAAGCTTTCTTT.